This is a list of T cell receptor beta chains from one sample in a study of CD8+CD57+ T cells in acquired aplastic anemia. In TCRdb, the reads were re-called with MiXCR into one record per CDR3 protein. The profile covers 80,000 or so distinct CDR3 sequences, with about three quarters appearing a single time and 65% to 85% taken by the ten largest. Sequences were obtained from sorted CD4+, CD8+, or CD8+CD57+ T cells (not recorded which) from PBMCs. These receptors were taken from a human donor with aplastic anemia. Both conserved end residues are part of each CDR3. The D gene is left open where the match is weak. Rows may omit the clone size; those that give it use once, few, many or a size class.

V gene	D gene	J gene	clone size	CDR3 DNA	CDR3 protein
TRBV29-1	TRBD1	TRBJ2-7	NA	TGCAGCGCACGACGGACAGGGGCCTACGAGCAGTACTTC	CSARRTGAYEQYF
TRBV19	NA	TRBJ2-7	few	TGTGCCAGTAGTAACGCAGGGTACGAGCAGTACTTC	CASSNAGYEQYF
TRBV5-1	NA	TRBJ1-1	NA	TGCGCCAGCAGCTGGCGGGCGGGCTCTGAAGCTTTCTTT	CASSWRAGSEAFF
TRBV9	TRBD2	TRBJ2-7	many	TGTGCCAGCAGCTCGGGACTAGCGGAGCAGTACTTC	CASSSGLAEQYF
TRBV15	TRBD1	TRBJ2-7	NA	TGTGCCACCAGCGGGGACAGCGAATCCTACGAGCAGTACTTC	CATSGDSESYEQYF
TRBV29-1	NA	TRBJ2-7	NA	TGCAGCGTGGGGCCTAGCGTCGGCGAGCAGTACTTC	CSVGPSVGEQYF
TRBV5-4	NA	TRBJ2-7	NA	TGTGCCAGCAGCTGGAGGGGCAACTACGAGCAGTACTTC	CASSWRGNYEQYF
TRBV2	TRBD1	TRBJ1-6	once	TGTGCCAGCAGGAACAGGGACAGCTCCTATAATTCACCCCTCCACTTT	CASRNRDSSYNSPLHF
TRBV29-1	NA	TRBJ2-7	NA	TGCAGCTTAGCAGGGGCAGGAGGGGCCTACGAGCAGTACTTC	CSLAGAGGAYEQYF
TRBV24-1	TRBD1	TRBJ1-2	NA	TGTGCCACCAGTGATTTGGACAGGGTTTATGGCTACACCTTC	CATSDLDRVYGYTF
TRBV15	NA	TRBJ1-4	few	TGTGCCACCAGCAGAGATTTGGGGACGCTTGGGGAAAAACTGTTTTTT	CATSRDLGTLGEKLFF
TRBV2	TRBD1	TRBJ1-5	few	TGTGCCAGCAGGACAGGGGGCGGTCAGCCCCAGCATTTT	CASRTGGGQPQHF
TRBV10-3	TRBD1	TRBJ2-7	once	TGTGCCATCAGTGAAAGGGGGCGCGGGTCCCACGAGCAGTACTTC	CAISERGRGSHEQYF
TRBV10-2	TRBD2	TRBJ2-7	NA	TGCGCCAGCAGGACCCCCCCTAGCGGGGCTGCCTACGAGCAGTACTTC	CASRTPPSGAAYEQYF
TRBV20-1	TRBD1	TRBJ2-3	NA	TGCAGTGTTTTGAGAGGGACAGTTAAGTCTAGCACAGATACGCAGTATTTT	CSVLRGTVKSSTDTQYF
TRBV9	NA	TRBJ2-7	NA	TGTGCCAGCAGCGGGAACGGAGACGAGCAGTACTTC	CASSGNGDEQYF
TRBV14	NA	TRBJ1-1	NA	TGTGCCAGCTCTCAACGCCTAGCGAACACTGAAGCTTTCTTT	CASSQRLANTEAFF
TRBV7-9	TRBD1	TRBJ1-2	NA	TGTGCCAGCAGCTTCTCTCCGGGACAGGGGAAAGGCTACACCTTC	CASSFSPGQGKGYTF
TRBV20-1	NA	TRBJ2-5	NA	TGCAGTGCTAGGCCTTTCGATACTCAGGAAGAGACCCAGTACTTC	CSARPFDTQEETQYF
TRBV5-1	TRBD1	TRBJ2-3	NA	TGCGCCAGCAGCTGGACAGGGGGCGCATCAGATACGCAGTATTTT	CASSWTGGASDTQYF
TRBV25-1	NA	TRBJ1-4	NA	TGTGCTAGCAGTGATCCCCGAGGCGATGAAAAACTGTTTTTT	CASSDPRGDEKLFF
TRBV7-9	NA	TRBJ2-7	NA	TGTGCCAGCAGCTTCGCCACCTACGAGCAGTACTTC	CASSFATYEQYF
TRBV7-6	NA	TRBJ2-1	NA	TGTGCCAGCAGCTTAGCGCACAATGAGCAGTTCTTC	CASSLAHNEQFF
TRBV2	TRBD1	TRBJ2-7	NA	TGTGCCAGCAGTGAAGTGACAGGGGGTCGGGAGCAGTACTTC	CASSEVTGGREQYF
TRBV20-1	TRBD2	TRBJ2-3	NA	TGCAGTGCTAGTAGCGGGAGGGCCGGGGATACGCAGTATTTT	CSASSGRAGDTQYF
TRBV6-1	NA	TRBJ1-5	once	TGTGCCAGCAGTGAACAGGGTTGGCAGCCCCAGCATTTT	CASSEQGWQPQHF
TRBV20-1	TRBD2	TRBJ2-1	once	TGCAGTGCTGGACTAGCTCTTTACAATGAGCAGTTCTTC	CSAGLALYNEQFF
TRBV29-1	NA	TRBJ1-2	NA	TGCAGCGTTGAATTAGCGGCAGTCGGCCCTGGCTACACCTTC	CSVELAAVGPGYTF
TRBV2	NA	TRBJ2-7	NA	TGTGCCAGCACCCTGCAGGGAGTGGGGGAGCAGTACTTC	CASTLQGVGEQYF
TRBV25-1	TRBD1	TRBJ1-6	once	TGTGCCAGCAGTACCGGGACAGGGATGAATTCACCCCTCCACTTT	CASSTGTGMNSPLHF
TRBV9	NA	TRBJ2-7	NA	TGTGCCAGCAGCGTAGCGGTAGGCAACTACGAGCAGTACTTC	CASSVAVGNYEQYF
TRBV5-5	NA	TRBJ1-4	NA	TGTGCCAGCAGTATGTACAGGACTCTGAATGAAAAACTGTTTTTT	CASSMYRTLNEKLFF
TRBV10-3	TRBD2	TRBJ2-7	NA	TGTGCCACCACCCCCCTCTCGAGCGGGAGGCCGGATGTGAAGCAGTACTTC	CATTPLSSGRPDVKQYF
TRBV11-1	TRBD2	TRBJ2-1	NA	TGTGCCAGCACCCCCGGGGGGACCTACAATGAGCAGTTCTTC	CASTPGGTYNEQFF
TRBV11-1	TRBD2	TRBJ2-7	NA	TGTGCCAGCAGCTTAGCGCGAGGGACTAGCGGGAACCACGAGCAGTACTTC	CASSLARGTSGNHEQYF
TRBV7-9	TRBD2	TRBJ2-7	few	TGTGCCAGCAGCTTTAGCGGGGGGCTCAACGAGCAGTACTTC	CASSFSGGLNEQYF
TRBV15	NA	TRBJ1-6	NA	TGTGCCACCAGCGAAGGGTATAATTCACCCCTCCACTTT	CATSEGYNSPLHF
TRBV20-1	NA	TRBJ2-5	NA	TGCAGTGCTAGAGACTTTGTGGGGCGGGAGACCCAGTACTTC	CSARDFVGRETQYF
TRBV5-1	NA	TRBJ2-2	NA	TGCGCCAGCAGCTTGTCGACCACCACCGGGGAGCTGTTTTTT	CASSLSTTTGELFF